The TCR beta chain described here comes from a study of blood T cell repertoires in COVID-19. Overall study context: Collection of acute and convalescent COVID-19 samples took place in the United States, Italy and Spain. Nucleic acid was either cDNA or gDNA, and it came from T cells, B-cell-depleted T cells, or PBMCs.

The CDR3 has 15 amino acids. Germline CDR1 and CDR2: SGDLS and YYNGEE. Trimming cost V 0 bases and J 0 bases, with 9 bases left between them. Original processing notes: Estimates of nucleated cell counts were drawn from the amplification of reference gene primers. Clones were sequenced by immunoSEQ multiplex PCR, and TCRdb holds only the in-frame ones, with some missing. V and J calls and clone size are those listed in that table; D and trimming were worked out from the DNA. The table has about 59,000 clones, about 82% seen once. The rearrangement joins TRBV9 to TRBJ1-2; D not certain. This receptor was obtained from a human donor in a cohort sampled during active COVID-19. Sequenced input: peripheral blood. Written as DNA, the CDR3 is TGTGCCAGCAGCGTAGGTGGAGTATCTAACTATGGCTACACCTTC. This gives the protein CASSVGGVSNYGYTF.